These T cell receptor beta chains were read from a single sample in a study of T cell responses to AZD1222 COVID-19 vaccine. The table came from immunoSEQ multiplex PCR; TCRdb's copy has only in-frame clones and leaves some out. The repertoire holds under 300,000 clones, with approximately 95% as singletons. Sequenced material: peripheral blood, taken on day 0 of AZD1222 vaccination. The source is an adult in good health. Both conserved end residues are part of each CDR3. A D gene is named only where the DNA matches it firmly. Size is omitted from some rows. Given values are once, few, many or a class for expanded clones.

>TRBJ1-1|TRBV20-1|NA|NA
TGCAGTGCTGTCCGGAACACTGAAGCTTTCTTT
CSAVRNTEAFF
>TRBJ1-4|TRBV2|NA|NA
TGTGCCAGCCCGGACCTTTCTGGTGAAAAACTGTTTTTT
CASPDLSGEKLFF
>TRBJ2-3|TRBV27|NA|NA
TGTGCCACCAAAACCGCAGGGGAATGGCCGCAGTATTTT
CATKTAGEWPQYF
>TRBJ2-1|TRBV19|NA|NA
TGTGCCAGTAGAACTAGTGGTGAGCAGTTCTTC
CASRTSGEQFF
>TRBJ2-5|TRBV7-9|few|TRBD2
TGTGCCAGCAGCTTCTGGACTAGAAGCGAAGAGACCCAGTACTTC
CASSFWTRSEETQYF
>TRBJ2-3|TRBV9|once|NA
TGTGCCAGCAGCGTAGCTTCCATCACAGATACGCAGTATTTT
CASSVASITDTQYF
>TRBJ1-5|TRBV7-2|NA|TRBD1
TGTGCCAGCAGGGGGACAGGGGGGAATCAGCCCCAGCATTTT
CASRGTGGNQPQHF
>TRBJ1-1|TRBV15|NA|TRBD1
TGTGCCACCAGCAAGGACAGGGTTAACACTGAAGCTTTCTTT
CATSKDRVNTEAFF
>TRBJ1-1|TRBV2|NA|TRBD1
TGTGCCAGCAGGGACAGGGGGTCGAACACTGAAGCTTTCTTT
CASRDRGSNTEAFF
>TRBJ1-1|TRBV19|NA|NA
TGTGCCAGTAACCAGGGTGGAACGAACACTGAAGCTTTCTTT
CASNQGGTNTEAFF
>TRBJ1-2|TRBV29-1|NA|NA
TGCAGCGTATTAGACCGCTATGGCTACACCTTC
CSVLDRYGYTF
>TRBJ2-1|TRBV7-9|NA|TRBD1
TGTGCCAGCAGCTTAAGGGCCGGGACAGCAAATGAGCAGTTCTTC
CASSLRAGTANEQFF
>TRBJ2-5|TRBV2|NA|NA
TGTGCCAGCAGAGACAGGACGGAGACCCAGTACTTC
CASRDRTETQYF
>TRBJ2-7|TRBV5-5|NA|NA
TGTGCCAGCAGCCCCCCCGGCCGAGGGCCCTACGAGCAGTACTTC
CASSPPGRGPYEQYF
>TRBJ1-6|TRBV21-1|NA|NA
TGTGCCAGCAGCGCCCGGGATCACTATAATTCACCCCTCCACTTT
CASSARDHYNSPLHF
>TRBJ1-2|TRBV7-9|NA|TRBD1
TGTGCCAGCAGCTATCCCGACAGGGCGAATGGCTACACCTTC
CASSYPDRANGYTF
>TRBJ1-5|TRBV6-5|NA|NA
TGTGCCAGCATCTCAACAGGGACTCAGCCCCAGCATTTT
CASISTGTQPQHF
>TRBJ2-7|TRBV20-1|once|NA
TGCAGTGCTTACTGGGGGTACGAGCAGTACTTC
CSAYWGYEQYF
>TRBJ2-3|TRBV6-2/TRBV6-3|NA|TRBD2
TGTGCCAGCAGTTACGGGACTAGCGGGAGGGCCCTCGCAGATACGCAGTATTTT
CASSYGTSGRALADTQYF
>TRBJ1-4|TRBV3-1/TRBV3-2|NA|NA
TGTGCCAGCAGCCAAGGCACCATTTGGGAAAAACTGTTTTTT
CASSQGTIWEKLFF
>TRBJ1-2|TRBV19|NA|NA
TGTGCCAGTATCGGGGAGCGTGGCTACACCTTC
CASIGERGYTF
>TRBJ1-3|TRBV5-1|NA|NA
TGCGCCAGCAGCGCTGGGATAGAAGGAAACACCATATATTTT
CASSAGIEGNTIYF
>TRBJ2-4|TRBV9|NA|NA
TGTGCCAGCAGCGTAGGCTCCGGGACGGACTCAGGCAGGGACATTCAGTACTTC
CASSVGSGTDSGRDIQYF
>TRBJ2-3|TRBV7-2|once|TRBD2
TGTGCCAGCAGCTCTAGGCCCCACCCAGCGGGGGGCACAGATACGCAGTATTTT
CASSSRPHPAGGTDTQYF
>TRBJ2-7|TRBV18|NA|NA
TGTGCCAGCTCACCAGGGAGACAGGCCTCTGAGCAGTACTTC
CASSPGRQASEQYF
>TRBJ2-7|TRBV5-4|few|TRBD1
TGTGCCAGCAGCTTGTCAGGGGGTATCGAGCAGTACTTC
CASSLSGGIEQYF
>TRBJ1-1|TRBV19|NA|NA
TGTGCCAGTACCCCCGAAACGGCAGGGTTAGACACTGAAGCTTTCTTT
CASTPETAGLDTEAFF
>TRBJ2-2|TRBV10-3|NA|TRBD1
TGTGCCATCAGATCATCGACAGGGTATTTCGGCGGGGAGCTGTTTTTT
CAIRSSTGYFGGELFF
>TRBJ1-5|TRBV2|NA|NA
TGTGCCAGCGGAAGACAGGATCAGCCCCAGCATTTT
CASGRQDQPQHF
>TRBJ1-5|TRBV6-5|few|NA
TGTGCCAGCCTACCCTATAGCAATCAGCCCCAGCATTTT
CASLPYSNQPQHF
>TRBJ2-3|TRBV2|NA|TRBD1
TGTGCCATCGCCGGACAGGGGGCCGCAGATACGCAGTATTTT
CAIAGQGAADTQYF
>TRBJ2-7|TRBV28|NA|NA
TGTGCCAGCAGCCGCGGCGTCCTCTCCTACGAGCAGTACTTC
CASSRGVLSYEQYF
>TRBJ2-7|TRBV30|NA|TRBD1
TGTGCCTGGGCCCACGGGACAGGGGACTACGAGCAGTACTTC
CAWAHGTGDYEQYF
>TRBJ1-1|TRBV7-9|NA|NA
TGTGCCAGCAGCTTAGGGCCAGGGAACACTGAAGCTTTCTTT
CASSLGPGNTEAFF
>TRBJ2-3|TRBV3-1/TRBV3-2|NA|NA
TGTGCCAGCAGCCAAGGAGGCCGGGATACGCAGTATTTT
CASSQGGRDTQYF
>TRBJ1-1|TRBV5-5|NA|NA
TGTGCCAGCAGCCCGAGGGGATCATTCATGAACACTGAAGCTTTCTTT
CASSPRGSFMNTEAFF
>TRBJ1-2|TRBV27|NA|NA
TGTGCCAGCAGCCCCCGGGACCCCGAGCCCTATGGCTACACCTTC
CASSPRDPEPYGYTF
>TRBJ1-1|TRBV9|NA|NA
TGTGCCAGCAGCGTCCAAGGGTCTACCACTGAAGCTTTCTTT
CASSVQGSTTEAFF
>TRBJ2-1|TRBV7-8|NA|NA
TGTGCCAGCAGCCATCGGCGGGGCCCGTGGAATGAGCAGTTCTTC
CASSHRRGPWNEQFF
>TRBJ2-1|TRBV5-1|NA|NA
TGCGCCAGCAGCTTGGGACGGAGCTCCTACAATGAGCAGTTCTTC
CASSLGRSSYNEQFF
>TRBJ1-3|TRBV5-6|NA|NA
TGTGCCAGCAGGGCTGACAGGTCCTCTGGAAACACCATATATTTT
CASRADRSSGNTIYF
>TRBJ2-1|TRBV28|NA|NA
TGTGCCAGCAGGAGGAATGAGCAGTTCTTC
CASRRNEQFF
>TRBJ1-2|TRBV2|NA|NA
TGTGCCAGCAACATGGCGGGAGGTGGCTATGGCTACACCTTC
CASNMAGGGYGYTF
>TRBJ2-1|TRBV20-1|once|NA
TGCAGTCCCTTTTATCTGGGTGAGCAGTTCTTC
CSPFYLGEQFF
>TRBJ2-3|TRBV28|NA|TRBD2
TGTGCCAGCAGTTTGGGTCCAGCGGGAAGCACAGATACGCAGTATTTT
CASSLGPAGSTDTQYF
>TRBJ1-5|TRBV28|NA|NA
TGTGCCAGCAGTCGTCGGATACTTAGCAATCAGCCCCAGCATTTT
CASSRRILSNQPQHF
>TRBJ1-1|TRBV24-1|NA|NA
TGTGCCACCAGTGATCCCGGGAGGGGCGACACTGAAGCTTTCTTT
CATSDPGRGDTEAFF
>TRBJ2-7|TRBV19|once|TRBD2
TGTGCCAGTAGTACCGGGACTAGCGGGAGTCTCAGGGAGCAGTACTTC
CASSTGTSGSLREQYF
>TRBJ1-2|TRBV7-2|once|NA
TGTGCCAGCAGCTTTAGCGCGGGGGGCCGCTATGGCTACACCTTC
CASSFSAGGRYGYTF
>TRBJ2-5|TRBV5-1|once|NA
TGCGCCAGCAGCCCGGGATCCCAAGAGACCCAGTACTTC
CASSPGSQETQYF
>TRBJ1-1|TRBV7-9|once|NA
TGTGCCAGCAGCTTAATGGTCACGAACACTGAAGCTTTCTTT
CASSLMVTNTEAFF
>TRBJ1-3|TRBV9|NA|NA
TGTGCCAGCAGCGTAGGGGAGGCTGGAAACACCATATATTTT
CASSVGEAGNTIYF
>TRBJ2-6|TRBV7-9|NA|NA
TGTGCCAGCAGCTTAGGGTCCCGATACACCTCTGGGGCCAACGTCCTGACTTTC
CASSLGSRYTSGANVLTF
>TRBJ2-1|TRBV24-1|NA|NA
TGTGCCACCAGTGCCTTGGGGGAAAGCTCCTACAATGAGCAGTTCTTC
CATSALGESSYNEQFF
>TRBJ2-2|TRBV2|NA|TRBD1
TGTGCCAGCAGTCCAGGGGGCCACGGGGAGCTGTTTTTT
CASSPGGHGELFF
>TRBJ2-2|TRBV10-3|NA|TRBD2
TGTGCCACCCGTTACGGGGGGACCGGGGAGCTGTTTTTT
CATRYGGTGELFF
>TRBJ1-4|TRBV6-1|NA|TRBD1
TGTGCCAGCAGTGAGAGGGACAGCCGGAATGAAAAACTGTTTTTT
CASSERDSRNEKLFF
>TRBJ1-1|TRBV3-1/TRBV3-2|NA|NA
TGTGCCAGCAGTCAAGCCGGGCTGAACACTGAAGCTTTCTTT
CASSQAGLNTEAFF